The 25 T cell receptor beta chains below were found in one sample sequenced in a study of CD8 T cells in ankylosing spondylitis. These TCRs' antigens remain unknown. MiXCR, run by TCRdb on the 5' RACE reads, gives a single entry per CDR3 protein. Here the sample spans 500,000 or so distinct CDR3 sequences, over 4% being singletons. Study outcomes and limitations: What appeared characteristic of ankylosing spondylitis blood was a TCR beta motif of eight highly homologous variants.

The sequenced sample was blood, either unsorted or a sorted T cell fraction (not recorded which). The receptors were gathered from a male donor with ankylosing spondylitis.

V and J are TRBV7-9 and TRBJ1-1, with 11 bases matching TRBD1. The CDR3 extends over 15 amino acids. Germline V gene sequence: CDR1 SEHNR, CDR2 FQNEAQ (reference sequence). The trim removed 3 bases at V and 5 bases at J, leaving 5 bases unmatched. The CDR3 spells CASSFTGTGGTEAFF. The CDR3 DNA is TGTGCCAGCAGCTTCACCGGGACAGGGGGTACTGAAGCTTTCTTT.

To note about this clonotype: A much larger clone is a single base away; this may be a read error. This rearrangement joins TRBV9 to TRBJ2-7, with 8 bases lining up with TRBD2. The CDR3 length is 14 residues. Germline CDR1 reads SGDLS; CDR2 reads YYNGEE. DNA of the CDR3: TGTGCCAGAAGCGTAGCGGGGACCCCCTACGAGCAGTACTTC. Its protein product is CARSVAGTPYEQYF.

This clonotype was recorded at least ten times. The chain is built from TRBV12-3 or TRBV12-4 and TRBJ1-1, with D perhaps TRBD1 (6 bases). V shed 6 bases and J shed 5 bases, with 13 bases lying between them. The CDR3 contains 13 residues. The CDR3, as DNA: TGTGCCAGCAGGGAGAGGGGGTTTACTGAAGCTTTCTTT. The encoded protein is CASRERGFTEAFF.

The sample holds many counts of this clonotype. DNA for the CDR3: TGCGCCAGCAGCTCACTAGCGGGGTCCTACGAGCAGTACTTC. Its translation: CASSSLAGSYEQYF. The chain has TRBV5-1 and TRBJ2-7; 10 bases match TRBD2. The CDR3 is 14 amino acids. Germline V gene sequence: CDR1 SGHRS, CDR2 YFSETQ. The trim removed 3 bases at V and 1 base at J, leaving 1 base unmatched. The complete variable domain, with remaining parts taken from reference TRBV5-1 and TRBJ2-7, reads KAGVTQTPRYLIKTRGQQVTLSCSPISGHRSVSWYQQTPGQGLQFLFEYFSETQRNKGNFPGRFSGRQFSNSRSEMNVSTLELGDSALYLCASSSLAGSYEQYFGPGTRLTVT.

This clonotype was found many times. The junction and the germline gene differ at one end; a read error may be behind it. DNA of the CDR3: TGTGCCAGCAGAACAGGGGCGAGGGGAAACACCACATATTTT. It encodes CASRTGARGNTTYF. The chain joins TRBV6-1 to TRBJ1-3, with TRBD1 matching over 7 bases. The CDR3 has 14 amino acids. CDR1 is MNHNS, CDR2 SASEGT, per germline.

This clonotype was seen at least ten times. The CDR3 region has the DNA TGCAGTGCTAGAGTAGCGCACTTGAACACTGAAGCTTTCTTT. Translating gives CSARVAHLNTEAFF. The chain employs TRBV20-1 and TRBJ1-1; D not certain. The V and J ends lost 1 base and 0 bases respectively, with 9 bases between them. Germline V gene lookup returns CDR1 DFQATT and CDR2 SNEGSKA (reference sequence). The CDR3 covers 14 residues.

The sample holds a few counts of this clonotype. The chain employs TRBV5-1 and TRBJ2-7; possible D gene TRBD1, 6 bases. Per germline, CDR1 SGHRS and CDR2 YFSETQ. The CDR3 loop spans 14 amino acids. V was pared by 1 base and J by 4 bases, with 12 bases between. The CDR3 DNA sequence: TGCGCCAGCAGCTTGTTGCAGGGGATATACGAGCAGTACTTC. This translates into CASSLLQGIYEQYF.

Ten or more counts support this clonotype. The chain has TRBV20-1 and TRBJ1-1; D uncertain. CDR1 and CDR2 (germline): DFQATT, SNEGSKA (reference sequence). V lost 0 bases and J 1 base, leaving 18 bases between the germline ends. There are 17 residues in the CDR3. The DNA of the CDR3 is TGCAGTGCTAGAGATCCAAGGGTGATTGGGCCGAACACTGAAGCTTTCTTT. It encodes CSARDPRVIGPNTEAFF.

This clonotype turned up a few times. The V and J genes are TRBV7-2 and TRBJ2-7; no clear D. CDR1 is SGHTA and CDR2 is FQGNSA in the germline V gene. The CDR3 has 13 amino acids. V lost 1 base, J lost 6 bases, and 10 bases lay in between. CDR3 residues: CASSLVPLREQYF. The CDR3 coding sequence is TGTGCCAGCAGCTTAGTCCCTCTACGCGAGCAGTACTTC.

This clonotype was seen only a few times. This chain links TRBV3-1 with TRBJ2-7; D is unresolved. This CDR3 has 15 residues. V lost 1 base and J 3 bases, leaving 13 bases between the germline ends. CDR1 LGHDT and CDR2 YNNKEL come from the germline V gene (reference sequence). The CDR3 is CASSQGVADFYEQYF. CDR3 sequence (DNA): TGTGCCAGCAGCCAAGGAGTTGCCGATTTCTACGAGCAGTACTTC.

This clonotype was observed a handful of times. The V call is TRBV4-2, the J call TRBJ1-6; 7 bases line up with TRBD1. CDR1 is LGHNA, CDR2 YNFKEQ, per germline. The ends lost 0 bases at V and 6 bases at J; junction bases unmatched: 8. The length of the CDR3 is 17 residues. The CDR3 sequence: CASSQEPQGVGNSPLHF. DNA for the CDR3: TGTGCCAGCAGCCAAGAGCCTCAGGGGGTCGGTAATTCACCCCTCCACTTT.

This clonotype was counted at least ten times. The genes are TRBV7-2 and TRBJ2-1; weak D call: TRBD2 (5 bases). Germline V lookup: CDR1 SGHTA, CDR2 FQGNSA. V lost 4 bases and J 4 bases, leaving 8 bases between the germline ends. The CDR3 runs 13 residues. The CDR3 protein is CASSSTRYNEQFF. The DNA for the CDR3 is TGTGCCAGCAGCTCTACTAGGTACAATGAGCAGTTCTTC.

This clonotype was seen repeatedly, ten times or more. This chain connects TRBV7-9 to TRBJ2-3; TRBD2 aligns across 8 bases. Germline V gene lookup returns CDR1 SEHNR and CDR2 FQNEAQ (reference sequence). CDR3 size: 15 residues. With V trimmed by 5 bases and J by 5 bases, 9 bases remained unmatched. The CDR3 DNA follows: TGTGCCAGCAGCGCCGGGCTCGCGGGGGGAGATACGCAGTATTTT. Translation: CASSAGLAGGDTQYF.

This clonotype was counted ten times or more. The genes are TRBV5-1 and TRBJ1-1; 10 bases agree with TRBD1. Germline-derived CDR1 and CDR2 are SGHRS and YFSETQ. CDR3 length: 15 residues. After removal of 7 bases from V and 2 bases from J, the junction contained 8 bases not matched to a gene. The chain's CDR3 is CASHIGTGVNTEAFF. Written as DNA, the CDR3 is TGCGCCAGCCATATCGGGACAGGGGTTAACACTGAAGCTTTCTTT.

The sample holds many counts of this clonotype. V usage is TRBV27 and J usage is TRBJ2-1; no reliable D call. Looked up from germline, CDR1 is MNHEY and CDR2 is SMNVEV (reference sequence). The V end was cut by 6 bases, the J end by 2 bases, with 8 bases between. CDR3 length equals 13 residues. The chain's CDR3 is CASRESPYNEQFF. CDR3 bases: TGTGCCAGCAGGGAGTCACCCTACAATGAGCAGTTCTTC.

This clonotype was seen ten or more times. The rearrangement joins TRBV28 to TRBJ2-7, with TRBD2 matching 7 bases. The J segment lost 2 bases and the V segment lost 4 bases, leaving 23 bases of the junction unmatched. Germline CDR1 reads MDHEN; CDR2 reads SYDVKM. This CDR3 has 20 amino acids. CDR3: CASSSRPGRRGLKTTYEQYF. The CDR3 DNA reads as TGTGCCAGCAGTTCCAGACCGGGACGGCGGGGACTAAAAACAACCTACGAGCAGTACTTC. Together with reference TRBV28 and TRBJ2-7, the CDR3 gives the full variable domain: DVKVTQSSRYLVKRTGEKVFLECVQDMDHENMFWYRQDPGLGLRLIYFSYDVKMKEKGDIPEGYSVSREKKERFSLILESASTNQTSMYLCASSSRPGRRGLKTTYEQYFGPGTRLTVT.

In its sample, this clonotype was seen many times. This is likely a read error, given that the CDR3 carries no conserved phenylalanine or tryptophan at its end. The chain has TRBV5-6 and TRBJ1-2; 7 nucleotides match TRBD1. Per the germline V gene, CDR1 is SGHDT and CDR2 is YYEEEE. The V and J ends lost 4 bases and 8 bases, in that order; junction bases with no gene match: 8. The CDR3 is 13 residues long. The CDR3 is CASSPRTGRGYTS. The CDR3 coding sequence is TGTGCCAGCAGCCCCCGGACAGGAAGGGGCTACACCTCC.

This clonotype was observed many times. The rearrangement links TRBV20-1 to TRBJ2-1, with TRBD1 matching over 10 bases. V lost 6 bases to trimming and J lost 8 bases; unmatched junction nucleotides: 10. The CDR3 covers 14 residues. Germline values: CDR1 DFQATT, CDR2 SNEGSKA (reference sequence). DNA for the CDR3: TGCAGTGCCGGGACAGGGGCACCGGGGGATGAGCAGTTCTTC. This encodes CSAGTGAPGDEQFF.

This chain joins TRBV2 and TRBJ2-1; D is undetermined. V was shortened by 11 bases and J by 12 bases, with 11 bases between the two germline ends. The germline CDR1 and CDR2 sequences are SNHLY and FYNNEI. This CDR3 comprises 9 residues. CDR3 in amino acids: CAYGPGQFF. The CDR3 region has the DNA TGTGCCTACGGCCCTGGGCAGTTCTTC.

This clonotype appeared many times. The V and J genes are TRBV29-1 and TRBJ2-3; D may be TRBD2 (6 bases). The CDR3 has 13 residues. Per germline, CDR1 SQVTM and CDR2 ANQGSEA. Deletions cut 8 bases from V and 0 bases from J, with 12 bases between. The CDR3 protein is CSLREPSTDTQYF. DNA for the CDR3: TGCAGCCTACGGGAGCCTAGCACAGATACGCAGTATTTT.

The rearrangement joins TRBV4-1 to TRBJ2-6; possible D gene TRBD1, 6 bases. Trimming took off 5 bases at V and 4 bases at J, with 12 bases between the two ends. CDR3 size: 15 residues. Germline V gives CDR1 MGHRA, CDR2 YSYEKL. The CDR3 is CASSNRVRGANVLTF. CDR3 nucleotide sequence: TGCGCCAGCAGCAACAGGGTTAGGGGGGCCAACGTCCTGACTTTC.

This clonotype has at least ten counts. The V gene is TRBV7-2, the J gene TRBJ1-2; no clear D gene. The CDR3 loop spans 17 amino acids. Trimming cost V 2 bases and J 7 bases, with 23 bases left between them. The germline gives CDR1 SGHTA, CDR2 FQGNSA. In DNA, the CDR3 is TGTGCCAGCAGCTTAACTACCTACACCCGGACTATGCGTGGCTACACCTTC. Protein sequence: CASSLTTYTRTMRGYTF.

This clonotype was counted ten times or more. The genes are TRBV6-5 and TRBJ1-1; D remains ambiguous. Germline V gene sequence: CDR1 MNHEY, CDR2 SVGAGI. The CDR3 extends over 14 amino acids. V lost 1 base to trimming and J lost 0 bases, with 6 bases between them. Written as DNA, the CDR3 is TGTGCCAGCAGTTACTGGAGATTGAACACTGAAGCTTTCTTT. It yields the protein CASSYWRLNTEAFF.

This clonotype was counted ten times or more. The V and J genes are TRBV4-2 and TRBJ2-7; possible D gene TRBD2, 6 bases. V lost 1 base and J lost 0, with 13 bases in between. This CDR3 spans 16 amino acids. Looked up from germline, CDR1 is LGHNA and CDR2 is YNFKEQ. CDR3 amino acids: CASSQVGGSASYEQYF. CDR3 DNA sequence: TGTGCCAGCAGCCAAGTGGGGGGTTCAGCCTCCTACGAGCAGTACTTC.

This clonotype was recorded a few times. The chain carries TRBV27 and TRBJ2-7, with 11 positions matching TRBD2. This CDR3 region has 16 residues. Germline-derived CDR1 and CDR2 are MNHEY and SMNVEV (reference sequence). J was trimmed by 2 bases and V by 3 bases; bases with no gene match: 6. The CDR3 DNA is TGTGCCAGCAGTTTCGTGGGACTAGCGGTTCCCTACGAGCAGTACTTC. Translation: CASSFVGLAVPYEQYF.